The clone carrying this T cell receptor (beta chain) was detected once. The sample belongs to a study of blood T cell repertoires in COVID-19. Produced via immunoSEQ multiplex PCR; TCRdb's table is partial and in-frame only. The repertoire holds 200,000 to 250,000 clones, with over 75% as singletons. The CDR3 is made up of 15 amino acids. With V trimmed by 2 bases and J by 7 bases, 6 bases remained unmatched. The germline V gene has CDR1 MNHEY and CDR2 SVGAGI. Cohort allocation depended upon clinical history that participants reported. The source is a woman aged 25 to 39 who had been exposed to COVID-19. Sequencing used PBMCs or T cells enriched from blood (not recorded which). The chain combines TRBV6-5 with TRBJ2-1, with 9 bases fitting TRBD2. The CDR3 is CASSYQGTSRNEQFF. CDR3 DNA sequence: TGTGCCAGCAGTTACCAAGGGACTAGCAGAAATGAGCAGTTCTTC.